Listed below are T cell receptor beta chains from one sample, sequenced in a study of OX40 agonist ivuxolimab in advanced cancers. Generated by immunoSEQ multiplex PCR, the TCRdb table keeps only in-frame clones and is missing some. Among fewer than 85,000 clones listed, approximately 89% were seen once. Specimen: CD4+ or CD8+ T cells sorted from blood, collected in a trial of the OX40 agonist ivuxolimab. All receptors derive from an adult with an advanced solid tumor such as melanoma, head and neck, liver or kidney cancer. Both conserved end residues are part of each CDR3. D genes are given only for firm matches. Clone size is given for some rows only: seen once, a few or many times, or a class if the clone is expanded.

TRBV6-1	few	TRBJ1-2	TRBD1	CASSASDRLYGYTF	TGTGCCAGCAGCGCCTCGGACAGGCTTTATGGCTACACCTTC
TRBV5-6	few	TRBJ1-1	-	CASSSIGGARGPEAFF	TGTGCCAGCAGCTCCATCGGAGGCGCAAGGGGTCCTGAAGCTTTCTTT
TRBV5-1	-	TRBJ2-1	TRBD2	CASSFTSAGDEQFF	TGCGCCAGCAGCTTTACTAGCGCGGGCGATGAGCAGTTCTTC
TRBV6-5	-	TRBJ1-2	-	CASSPGSNYGYTF	TGTGCCAGCAGCCCCGGGAGCAACTATGGCTACACCTTC
TRBV7-2	-	TRBJ1-1	-	CASSPRGNTEAFF	TGTGCCAGCAGCCCCAGGGGGAACACTGAAGCTTTCTTT
TRBV27	-	TRBJ1-3	-	CASSLVSSGNTIYF	TGTGCCAGCAGTTTGGTGAGCTCTGGAAACACCATATATTTT
TRBV27	-	TRBJ2-2	-	CASSLKSGRVTPGELFF	TGTGCCAGCAGTTTAAAGTCCGGCAGGGTGACGCCCGGGGAGCTGTTTTTT
TRBV6-4	once	TRBJ2-1	TRBD2	CASSRGLAGVGEQFF	TGTGCCAGCAGTCGGGGACTAGCGGGAGTGGGGGAGCAGTTCTTC
TRBV2	once	TRBJ1-1	TRBD1	CASSGRDRVNTEAFF	TGTGCCAGCAGTGGTCGGGACAGGGTTAACACTGAAGCTTTCTTT
TRBV25-1	-	TRBJ1-2	-	CASRASGSNYGYTF	TGTGCCAGCAGGGCGTCGGGATCTAACTATGGCTACACCTTC
TRBV6-5	-	TRBJ2-3	-	CASSPTGFTDTQYF	TGTGCCAGTTCCCCGACAGGATTCACAGATACGCAGTATTTT
TRBV28	-	TRBJ2-1	-	CASSLGREQFF	TGTGCCAGCAGTTTGGGAAGAGAGCAGTTCTTC
TRBV18	once	TRBJ1-5	-	CASSLVVWGPQHF	TGTGCCAGCTCACTAGTAGTATGGGGGCCCCAGCATTTT
TRBV15	few	TRBJ1-5	-	CATSRVGTQPQHF	TGTGCCACCAGCAGAGTTGGGACTCAGCCCCAGCATTTT
TRBV11-2	-	TRBJ1-1	-	CASRSTSFGEWDEAFF	TGTGCCAGCAGGTCTACTTCTTTCGGGGAATGGGATGAAGCTTTCTTT
TRBV7-2	-	TRBJ2-1	-	CASSLTGSGNEQFF	TGTGCCAGCAGTCTGACGGGGTCGGGGAATGAGCAGTTCTTC
TRBV7-6	-	TRBJ2-5	-	CASSHWLQETQYF	TGTGCCAGCAGCCACTGGCTCCAAGAGACCCAGTACTTC
TRBV28	-	TRBJ2-5	TRBD1	CASSAVGQGRGETQYF	TGTGCCAGCAGTGCCGTCGGACAGGGGAGGGGAGAGACCCAGTACTTC
TRBV5-1	-	TRBJ2-7	-	CASSLPGLLYEQYF	TGCGCCAGCAGCTTGCCGGGGTTGCTGTACGAGCAGTACTTC
TRBV28	once	TRBJ1-2	-	CASSQNYGYTF	TGTGCCAGCAGTCAAAACTATGGCTACACCTTC
TRBV10-3	-	TRBJ1-5	-	CAISEISNQPQHF	TGTGCCATCAGTGAGATTAGCAATCAGCCCCAGCATTTT
TRBV5-4	-	TRBJ2-7	TRBD2	CASSLDSGEYEQYF	TGTGCCAGCAGCTTAGATAGCGGGGAATACGAGCAGTACTTC
TRBV19	once	TRBJ2-1	TRBD2	CASRLAGALHEQFF	TGTGCCAGTAGGTTAGCGGGAGCTTTGCATGAGCAGTTCTTC
TRBV29-1	-	TRBJ2-2	-	CSVASGARSGELFF	TGCAGCGTAGCCTCCGGGGCGCGGTCCGGGGAGCTGTTTTTT
TRBV19	-	TRBJ2-7	-	CASSTGASYEQYF	TGTGCCAGTTCGACAGGCGCCTCCTACGAGCAGTACTTC
TRBV5-1	-	TRBJ2-7	TRBD1	CASSLGDSRYEQYF	TGCGCCAGCAGCTTGGGGGACAGCCGCTACGAGCAGTACTTC
TRBV19	-	TRBJ2-3	-	CATNPAVSTDTQYF	TGTGCCACCAACCCCGCAGTTAGCACAGATACGCAGTATTTT
TRBV5-3	-	TRBJ1-2	-	CARSFRTPHNYGYTF	TGTGCCAGAAGCTTTCGAACACCCCATAACTATGGCTACACCTTC
TRBV15	-	TRBJ2-7	-	CATSRDFRNQYF	TGTGCCACCAGCAGAGATTTTAGGAATCAGTACTTC
TRBV28	-	TRBJ1-3	TRBD1	CASSYPGQGGTIYF	TGTGCCAGCAGTTATCCCGGACAGGGAGGCACCATATATTTT
TRBV5-1	-	TRBJ1-1	TRBD1	CASSSQGRQNTEAFF	TGCGCCAGCAGCTCACAGGGGCGTCAGAACACTGAAGCTTTCTTT
TRBV4-2	-	TRBJ2-5	TRBD2	CASSQGAGGSWETQYF	TGTGCCAGCAGCCAAGGGGCGGGAGGTTCCTGGGAGACCCAGTACTTC
TRBV5-3	-	TRBJ2-3	-	CARSLVGTAADTQYF	TGTGCCAGAAGCTTGGTGGGGACGGCGGCGGATACGCAGTATTTT
TRBV19	-	TRBJ1-5	-	CASMGGRIIGNQPQHF	TGTGCCAGTATGGGGGGTAGGATAATTGGCAATCAGCCCCAGCATTTT
TRBV28	-	TRBJ1-1	-	CASSFFSGRSFEAFF	TGTGCCAGCAGTTTCTTTTCCGGGAGATCTTTTGAAGCTTTCTTT
TRBV5-1	-	TRBJ2-2	TRBD2	CASSIASGPNTGELFF	TGCGCCAGCAGCATCGCTAGCGGGCCGAACACCGGGGAGCTGTTTTTT
TRBV25-1	-	TRBJ1-2	-	CASSPLITGRGGYTF	TGTGCCAGCAGTCCGCTTATAACAGGGCGCGGTGGCTACACCTTC